This record covers a single T cell receptor (beta chain). Its antigen is undetermined. Time point given: sample taken at primary tumor resection. The donors comprised 60 to 85 untreated early-stage non-small cell lung cancer patients. This sample was included in a study of spatial heterogeneity in lung cancer. About the research overall: Raw-read counts averaged over ten per unique TCR and UMI combination. Study-wide results and caveats: Ubiquitous expanded tumor TCRs appeared in blood more at resection than follow-up.

Each molecule of TCR cDNA was tagged with one unique molecular identifier. TCRdb ran MiXCR on the 5' RACE reads and lists one entry per CDR3 protein. Here the sample spans tens of thousands of distinct CDR3 sequences, over 5.5% being singletons. The V gene's germline CDR1 is LNHDA and CDR2 SQIVND (reference sequence). V was cut by 7 bases and J by 5 bases, with 8 bases left in between. This CDR3 comprises 12 residues. The TCR sequence derives from a male donor with early-stage non-small cell lung cancer. V and J are TRBV19 and TRBJ2-2; D not resolved. Sequences were derived from PBMCs, sampled at surgery. Here the CDR3 reads CASIARTGELFF. DNA of the CDR3: TGTGCCAGTATAGCTAGGACCGGGGAGCTGTTTTTT.